This TCR beta chain was identified during a study of blood T cell repertoires in COVID-19. Study as a whole: From T cells, B-cell-depleted T cells, or PBMCs came the material, which was cDNA or gDNA.

J gave up 8 bases and V 3 bases, and 2 bases lay outside the gene matches. This CDR3 comprises 12 residues. Germline CDR1 SGHNT, CDR2 YYREEE (reference sequence). The table came from immunoSEQ multiplex PCR; TCRdb's copy has only in-frame clones and leaves some out. The sample holds 350,000 or so clones, around 87% seen once. This TCR was sampled from a man between 18 and 29 years old with active or convalescent COVID-19. What was sequenced was peripheral blood. The J gene is TRBJ2-1, the V gene TRBV5-4, with TRBD2 matching over 7 bases. Written as DNA, the CDR3 is TGTGCCAGCAGCTGGGGGGGTTATGAGCAGTTCTTC. Amino acids: CASSWGGYEQFF.